This TCR beta chain originates from a study of T cells in Graves' hyperthyroidism and ophthalmopathy. Study-wide background: The initial diagnosis was the point when peripheral blood was collected, ahead of any treatment.

Researchers took RNA transcripts and amplified the TCR beta CDR3 regions from them. Primed by the HTBI set, a first-round RT-PCR was run on the TCR CDR3. MiXCR, applied by TCRdb to the multiplex PCR reads, yields one record per CDR3 protein. The sample shows 500,000 to 750,000 distinct CDR3 sequences, 12% to 15% of them seen only once. The CDR3 is made up of 20 amino acids. With 5 bases clipped from V and 1 base from J, the junction kept 13 bases outside the gene matches. The germline V gene has CDR1 SEHNR and CDR2 FQNEAQ (reference sequence). Inclusion characteristics of ophthalmopathy patients comprised a Clinical Activity Score of at least 3, a NOSPECS grade of at least 4, and duration under 3 months. Overall study results and limits: Blood also contained most expanded thyroid clonotypes above 0.001. By a 13 V-J model, ophthalmopathy was set apart from stable hyperthyroidism.

The table lists this clonotype with many counts. Antigen: not known. This sequence joins TRBV7-9 and TRBJ2-3, with 15 bases that match TRBD2. Sequenced material: blood. The TCR comes from a woman in her late teens or twenties with Graves' ophthalmopathy. This CDR3 is CASSHSGLAGGPSGTDTQYF. In DNA form, the CDR3 reads TGTGCCAGCAGCCACTCAGGACTAGCGGGAGGGCCCTCCGGCACAGATACGCAGTATTTT.